This T cell receptor (beta chain) was retrieved from a study of T cell responses to AZD1222 COVID-19 vaccine. Clones were read by immunoSEQ multiplex PCR, and TCRdb kept only the in-frame ones, dropping some. The data show around 50,000 clones, with around 80% seen just once and 10% held by the top ten. Points from the study as a whole: Clonal diversity was possibly underestimated, and white British individuals and females predominated among donors. Spike-wide coverage was observed for vaccine-associated CD4 TCRs, with dominant responses at 160-218 and 743-854. Baseline serology detected seropositivity in only six or seven AZD1222 recipients.

As to this clone: The antigen remains undetermined.

This CDR3 region has 17 residues. Germline CDR1 reads SGHRS; CDR2 reads YFSETQ. Trimming shortened V by 4 bases and J by 4 bases, and 23 bases separated the two germline ends. The chain links TRBV5-1 to TRBJ1-1, with D perhaps matching TRBD1 (5 bases). This TCR derives from an adult in good health. The sequenced sample was peripheral blood, obtained on day 0 of AZD1222 vaccination. CDR3 residues: CASSPRSDRWSGTEAFF. In DNA, the CDR3 is TGCGCCAGCAGCCCCCGCTCCGACAGATGGAGCGGCACTGAAGCTTTCTTT.